This paragraph reports one TCR beta chain. The target antigen is unknown. The CDR3 has 14 amino acids. Germline CDR1 MNHNS, CDR2 SASEGT. These data originate in a study of vaccination and CD4 T cells after COVID-19. Whole-study context: No peptide, an HIV-1 Nef pool, or a CEFX pool was what each control culture received.

The Oncomine TCR Beta short-read assay was applied to DNA of cultured CD4+ T cells. Scientists extracted genomic DNA from CD4+ T cells grown in culture. TCRdb re-called the PCR reads through MiXCR, storing one row per CDR3 protein. The sample includes 6,500 to 9,500 distinct CDR3 sequences, 45% to 65% of them seen just once. Documented treatment: roughly 11-day PBMC culture with coronavirus spike peptide pools or control peptides (ViraFEST assay). March to December 2020 was the span of positive PCR dates, which predated US Alpha, Beta and Delta variants. With fresh IL-2 medium, half the medium was replaced on days 3 and 7.

This chain joins TRBV6-1 and TRBJ2-5; D is unresolved. The DNA end is a closer match to TRBJ2-7, so the J assignment may be wrong. This clonotype was obtained from a human donor who had recovered from COVID-19. Material for sequencing was CD4+ T cells from blood, cultured in vitro. CDR3 amino acids: CASSELGTTYEQYF. The CDR3 nucleotides read TGTGCCAGCAGTGAACTTGGTACTACCTACGAGCAGTACTTC.